Detailed here is one T cell receptor (beta chain). This specimen belongs to a study of blood T cell repertoires in COVID-19. Study context: Acute and convalescent COVID-19 specimens originated in the United States, Italy and Spain.

Germline CDR1 reads SNHLY; CDR2 reads FYNNEI. CDR3 length: 14 residues. The V and J ends lost 3 bases and 4 bases respectively, with 10 bases between them. Clones were sequenced by immunoSEQ multiplex PCR, and TCRdb holds only the in-frame ones, with some missing. The table records roughly 100,000 clones, 92% of them present only once. The V call is TRBV2, the J call TRBJ2-1, with a weak D call TRBD2 (6 bases). The sample was peripheral blood. This TCR came from a woman in her forties or fifties with COVID-19, enrolled during active disease. CDR3 sequence (DNA): TGTGCCAGCAGTGAGGAAGGAGGGTACAATGAGCAGTTCTTC. Its translation: CASSEEGGYNEQFF. Full variable domain (outside the CDR3, taken from reference TRBV2 and TRBJ2-1): EPEVTQTPSHQVTQMGQEVILRCVPISNHLYFYWYRQILGQKVEFLVSFYNNEISEKSEIFDDQFSVERPDGSNFTLKIRSTKLEDSAMYFCASSEEGGYNEQFFGPGTRLTVL.